The 6 T cell receptor beta chains below all came from one sample that was sequenced in a study of T cell repertoires in cytomegalovirus infection. These receptors' antigens are unknown. Using its own MiXCR run on the reads, TCRdb lists one record per CDR3 protein. The sample has 110,000 to 150,000 distinct CDR3 sequences; 25% to 35% are singletons. The specimen comprised CD8+ T cells from cultured PBMCs, sampled from culture after CMV antigen stimulation. The receptors were gathered from a human donor in good health (CMV status not recorded). Some clones in this sample may be carry-over from other donors' samples.

This rearrangement joins TRBV25-1 to TRBJ2-1, with D perhaps given as TRBD1 or TRBD2 (5 bases each). Germline V gene data show CDR1 as MGHDK and CDR2 as SYGVNS. The CDR3 length is 14 residues. The germline V and J ends were trimmed by 4 bases and 6 bases, with 13 bases remaining between them. The chain's CDR3 is CASSGWDGPNEQFF. In DNA form, the CDR3 reads TGTGCCAGCAGTGGTTGGGACGGACCCAATGAGCAGTTCTTC. Based on the CDR3 plus reference TRBV25-1 and TRBJ2-1, the full variable domain is EADIYQTPRYLVIGTGKKITLECSQTMGHDKMYWYQQDPGMELHLIHYSYGVNSTEKGDLSSESTVSRIRTEHFPLTLESARPSHTSQYLCASSGWDGPNEQFFGPGTRLTVL.

This clonotype was found a few times. The chain couples TRBV7-9 to TRBJ2-3; D possibly corresponds to TRBD1 (6 bases). The CDR3 is 15 amino acids. V lost 1 base to trimming and J lost 2 bases, with 10 bases between them. Germline values: CDR1 SEHNR, CDR2 FQNEAQ (reference sequence). DNA of the CDR3: TGTGCCAGCAGCTTAGACAGGGATCTCACAGATACGCAGTATTTT. Its translation is CASSLDRDLTDTQYF.

There are many counts of this clonotype. This rearrangement joins TRBV4-2 to TRBJ2-3; either TRBD1 or TRBD2 may supply D (5 bases each). The germline V gene encodes CDR1 LGHNA and CDR2 YNFKEQ. The V and J ends lost 0 bases and 6 bases respectively, with 19 bases between them. The CDR3 extends over 17 amino acids. The CDR3, as DNA: TGTGCCAGCAGCCAAGATGAGGGTCGTCTAGCAGGGGATACGCAGTATTTT. Translated, it gives CASSQDEGRLAGDTQYF.

This clonotype was counted only a few times. The chain links TRBV7-9 to TRBJ2-5; maybe TRBD1 (7 bases). CDR1 is SEHNR, CDR2 FQNEAQ, per germline (reference sequence). The CDR3 sequence is 16 residues long. The V end lost 5 bases, the J end lost 5 bases, and 21 bases lay between the germline ends. CDR3 nucleotides: TGTGCCAGCAGCCGAACAGGGTCCGCAGGGGGGGAGACCCAGTACTTC. It translates to CASSRTGSAGGETQYF.

The chain is built from TRBV27 and TRBJ2-2, with D possibly being TRBD1 (6 bases). Germline V gene sequence: CDR1 MNHEY, CDR2 SMNVEV (reference sequence). The CDR3 extends over 12 amino acids. Trimming took 7 bases from V and 6 from J, leaving 9 bases between them. The DNA for the CDR3 is TGTGCCAGCACAGGGGACGCCGGGGAGCTGTTTTTT. Its protein product is CASTGDAGELFF.

This clonotype was detected a few times. V gene TRBV7-9 combines with J gene TRBJ2-5; 7 nucleotides agree with TRBD2. The CDR3 is 14 amino acids. Looked up from germline, CDR1 is SEHNR and CDR2 is FQNEAQ (reference sequence). J gave up 3 bases and V 5 bases, and 6 bases lay outside the gene matches. The CDR3 loop reads CASSPPAGEETQYF. Written as DNA, the CDR3 is TGTGCCAGCAGCCCCCCCGCGGGGGAAGAGACCCAGTACTTC.